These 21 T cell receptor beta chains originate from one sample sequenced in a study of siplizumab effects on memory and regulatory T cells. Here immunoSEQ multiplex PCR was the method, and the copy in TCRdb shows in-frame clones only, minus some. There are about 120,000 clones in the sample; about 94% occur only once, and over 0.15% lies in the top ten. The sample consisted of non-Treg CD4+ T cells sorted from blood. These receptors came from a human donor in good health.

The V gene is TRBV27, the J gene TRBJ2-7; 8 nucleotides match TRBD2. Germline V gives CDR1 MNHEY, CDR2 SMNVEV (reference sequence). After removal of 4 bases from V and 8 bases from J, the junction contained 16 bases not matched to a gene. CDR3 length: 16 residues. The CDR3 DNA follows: TGTGCCAGCAGTTCGGTCACCGGGGGGGTTTACGGTAAGCAGTACTTC. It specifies CASSSVTGGVYGKQYF.

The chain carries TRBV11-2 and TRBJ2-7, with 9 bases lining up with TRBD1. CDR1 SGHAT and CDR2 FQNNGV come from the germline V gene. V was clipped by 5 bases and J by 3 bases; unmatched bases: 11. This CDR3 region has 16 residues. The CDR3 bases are TGTGCCAGCAGCCTAGCCCAAGGGACAGGGCGCTACGAGCAGTACTTC. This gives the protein CASSLAQGTGRYEQYF.

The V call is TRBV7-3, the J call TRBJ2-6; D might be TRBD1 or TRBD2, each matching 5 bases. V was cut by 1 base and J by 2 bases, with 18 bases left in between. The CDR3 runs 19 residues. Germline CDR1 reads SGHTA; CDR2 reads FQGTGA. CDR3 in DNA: TGTGCCAGCAGCTTAATGGGACCCACCTTTGGCGCTGGGGCCAACGTCCTGACTTTC. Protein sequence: CASSLMGPTFGAGANVLTF.

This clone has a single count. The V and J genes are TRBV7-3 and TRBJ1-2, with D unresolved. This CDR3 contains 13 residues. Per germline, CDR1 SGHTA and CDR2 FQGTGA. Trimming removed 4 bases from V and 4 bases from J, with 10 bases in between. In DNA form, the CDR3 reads TGTGCCAGCAGCTCAACTTCAATCTATGGCTACACCTTC. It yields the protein CASSSTSIYGYTF.

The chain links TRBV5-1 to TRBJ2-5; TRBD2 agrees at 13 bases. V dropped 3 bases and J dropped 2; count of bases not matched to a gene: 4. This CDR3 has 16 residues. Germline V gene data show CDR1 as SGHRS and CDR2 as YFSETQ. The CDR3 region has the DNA TGCGCCAGCAGCTCATCACTAGCGGGGGGGCAAGAGACCCAGTACTTC. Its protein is CASSSSLAGGQETQYF.

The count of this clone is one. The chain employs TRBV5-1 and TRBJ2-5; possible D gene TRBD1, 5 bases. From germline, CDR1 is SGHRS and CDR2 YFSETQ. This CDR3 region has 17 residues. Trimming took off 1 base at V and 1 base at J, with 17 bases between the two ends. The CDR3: CASSLMDNTPPQETQYF. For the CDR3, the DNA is TGCGCCAGCAGCTTGATGGACAATACCCCCCCCCAAGAGACCCAGTACTTC.

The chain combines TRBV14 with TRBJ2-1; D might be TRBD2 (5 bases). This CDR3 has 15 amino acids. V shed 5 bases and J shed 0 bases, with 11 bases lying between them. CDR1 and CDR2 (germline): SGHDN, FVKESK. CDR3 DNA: TGTGCCAGCAGCACCTCGGGGAGCTCCTACAATGAGCAGTTCTTC. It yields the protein CASSTSGSSYNEQFF.

The CDR3 here is CASSLGGGSPEDTEAFF. The CDR3 DNA reads as TGTGCCAGCAGCTTGGGCGGGGGTTCCCCTGAGGACACTGAAGCTTTCTTT. The chain joins TRBV5-4 to TRBJ1-1; possible D gene TRBD1, 5 bases. CDR3 length: 17 amino acids. CDR1 is SGHNT and CDR2 is YYREEE in the germline V gene (reference sequence). V shed 0 bases and J shed 3 bases, with 18 bases lying between them.

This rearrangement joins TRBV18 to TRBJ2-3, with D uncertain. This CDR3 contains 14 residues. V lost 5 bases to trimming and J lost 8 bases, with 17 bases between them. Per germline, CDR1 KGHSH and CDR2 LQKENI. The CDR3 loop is CASSSSSPTGTQYF. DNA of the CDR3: TGTGCCAGCTCATCCAGCTCCCCGACGGGTACGCAGTATTTT. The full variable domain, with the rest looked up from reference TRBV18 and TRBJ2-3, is NAGVMQNPRHLVRRRGQEARLRCSPMKGHSHVYWYRQLPEEGLKFMVYLQKENIIDESGMPKERFSAEFPKEGPSILRIQQVVRGDSAAYFCASSSSSPTGTQYFGPGTRLTVL.

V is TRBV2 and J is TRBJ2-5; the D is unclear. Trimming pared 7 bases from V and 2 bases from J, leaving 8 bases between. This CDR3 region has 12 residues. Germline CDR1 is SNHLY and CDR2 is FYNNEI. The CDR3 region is CASKALQETQYF. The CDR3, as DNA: TGTGCCAGCAAGGCGCTACAAGAGACCCAGTACTTC.

CDR3 nucleotides: TGTGCCAGCAGTCATTTACAGGGCGACTATGGCTACACCTTC. Translated, it gives CASSHLQGDYGYTF. V gene TRBV6-1 combines with J gene TRBJ1-2; D is perhaps TRBD1 (6 bases). The V gene's germline CDR1 is MNHNS and CDR2 SASEGT. The CDR3 length is 14 residues. The V end lost 5 bases, the J end lost 3 bases, and 13 bases lay between the germline ends.

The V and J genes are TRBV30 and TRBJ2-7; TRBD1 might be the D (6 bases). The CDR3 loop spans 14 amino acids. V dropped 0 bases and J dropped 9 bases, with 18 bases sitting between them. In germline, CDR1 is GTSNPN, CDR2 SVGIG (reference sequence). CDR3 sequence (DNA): TGTGCCTGGAGTGTATCCCCAGGGGCGCGAGGGCAGTACTTC. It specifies CAWSVSPGARGQYF.

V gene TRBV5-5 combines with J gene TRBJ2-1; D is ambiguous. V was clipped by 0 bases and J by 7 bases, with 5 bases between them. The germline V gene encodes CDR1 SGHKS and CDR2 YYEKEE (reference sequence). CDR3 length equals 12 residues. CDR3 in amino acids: CASSLVINEQFF. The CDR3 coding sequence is TGTGCCAGCAGCTTGGTAATAAATGAGCAGTTCTTC. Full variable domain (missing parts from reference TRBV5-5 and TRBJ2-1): DAGVTQSPTHLIKTRGQQVTLRCSPISGHKSVSWYQQVLGQGPQFIFQYYEKEERGRGNFPDRFSARQFPNYSSELNVNALLLGDSALYLCASSLVINEQFFGPGTRLTVL.

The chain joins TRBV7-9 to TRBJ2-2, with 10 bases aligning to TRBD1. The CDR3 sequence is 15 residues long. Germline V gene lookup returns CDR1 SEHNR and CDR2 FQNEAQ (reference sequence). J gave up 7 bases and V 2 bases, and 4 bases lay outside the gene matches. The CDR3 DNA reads TGTGCCAGCAGCTTACGACAGGGGGCAATCGGGGAGCTGTTTTTT. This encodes CASSLRQGAIGELFF.

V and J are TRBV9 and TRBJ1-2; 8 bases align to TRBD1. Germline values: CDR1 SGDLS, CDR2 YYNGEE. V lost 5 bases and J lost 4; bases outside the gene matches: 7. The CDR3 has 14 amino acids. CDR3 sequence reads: CASSVDRVSYGYTF. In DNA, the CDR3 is TGTGCCAGCAGTGTGGACAGGGTTTCCTATGGCTACACCTTC.

The CDR3 region has the DNA TGTGCCTGGAGTGTAGGGCTAGCGGGGTCAGAGACCCAGTACTTC. Residues: CAWSVGLAGSETQYF. This sequence joins TRBV30 and TRBJ2-5; 9 bases are shared with TRBD2. This CDR3 contains 15 residues. CDR1 GTSNPN and CDR2 SVGIG come from the germline V gene (reference sequence). The J segment lost 4 bases and the V segment lost 0 bases, leaving 6 bases of the junction unmatched.

CDR3 amino acids: CASSPGTGDAQPQHF. The CDR3, as DNA: TGTGCCAGCAGCCCTGGGACAGGGGATGCTCAGCCCCAGCATTTT. The chain combines TRBV27 with TRBJ1-5, with 10 bases aligning to TRBD1. Germline CDR1 is MNHEY and CDR2 is SMNVEV (reference sequence). With V trimmed by 6 bases and J by 6 bases, 8 bases remained unmatched. CDR3 length equals 15 residues.

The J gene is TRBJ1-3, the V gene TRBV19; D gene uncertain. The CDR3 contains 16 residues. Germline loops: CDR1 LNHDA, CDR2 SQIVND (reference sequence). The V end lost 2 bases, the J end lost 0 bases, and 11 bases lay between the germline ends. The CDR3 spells CASSIRQRDSGNTIYF. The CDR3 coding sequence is TGTGCCAGTAGTATACGACAACGAGACTCTGGAAACACCATATATTTT.

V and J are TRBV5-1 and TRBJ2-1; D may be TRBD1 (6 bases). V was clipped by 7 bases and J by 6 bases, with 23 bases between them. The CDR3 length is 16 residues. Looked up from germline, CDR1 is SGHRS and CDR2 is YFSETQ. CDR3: CASGPRSGQGFNEQFF. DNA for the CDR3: TGCGCCAGCGGGCCTCGGTCGGGGCAGGGGTTCAATGAGCAGTTCTTC.

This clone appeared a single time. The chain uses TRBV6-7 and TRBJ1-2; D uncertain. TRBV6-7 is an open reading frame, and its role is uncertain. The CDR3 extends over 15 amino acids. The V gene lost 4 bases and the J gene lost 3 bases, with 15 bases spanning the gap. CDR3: CASSLYHQSDYGYTF. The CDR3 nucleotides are TGTGCCAGCAGTTTATACCATCAATCGGACTATGGCTACACCTTC.

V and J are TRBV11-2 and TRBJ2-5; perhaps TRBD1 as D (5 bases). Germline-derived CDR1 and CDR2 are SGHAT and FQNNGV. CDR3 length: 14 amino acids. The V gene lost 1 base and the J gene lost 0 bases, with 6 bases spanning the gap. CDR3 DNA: TGTGCCAGCAGCTTAGCAGGGTACCAAGAGACCCAGTACTTC. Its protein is CASSLAGYQETQYF.